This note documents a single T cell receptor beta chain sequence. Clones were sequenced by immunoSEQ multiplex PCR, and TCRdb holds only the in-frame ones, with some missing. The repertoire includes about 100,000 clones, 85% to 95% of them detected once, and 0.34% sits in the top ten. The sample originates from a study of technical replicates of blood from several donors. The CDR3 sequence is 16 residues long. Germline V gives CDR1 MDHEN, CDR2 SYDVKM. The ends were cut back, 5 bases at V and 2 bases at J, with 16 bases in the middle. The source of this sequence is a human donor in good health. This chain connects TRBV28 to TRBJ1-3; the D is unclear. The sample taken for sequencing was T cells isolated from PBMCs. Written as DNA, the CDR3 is TGTGCCAGCAGTAGTATGAGGGAGGAGGCTGGAAACACCATATATTTT. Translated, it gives CASSSMREEAGNTIYF.